Below are 13 T cell receptor beta chains sequenced from a single sample in a study of CD8 T cells in ankylosing spondylitis. TCRdb analysed the 5' RACE reads with MiXCR anew, one entry per CDR3 protein. The sample contains about 440,000 distinct CDR3 sequences, roughly 17% of which appear only once. Their cognate antigens are unknown. Study-wide findings and caveats: Blood from ankylosing spondylitis patients appeared to carry a characteristic roughly 8-variant TCR beta motif.

Material for sequencing was blood, either unsorted or a sorted T cell fraction (not recorded which). The receptors were gathered from a male donor with ankylosing spondylitis.

V and J are TRBV20-1 and TRBJ2-3; D uncertain. Per germline, CDR1 DFQATT and CDR2 SNEGSKA (reference sequence). The CDR3 is made up of 15 amino acids. V lost 6 bases to trimming and J lost 2 bases, with 18 bases between them. The CDR3 bases are TGCAGTGCAAACCTCCGAGGCGGATTCACAGATACGCAGTATTTT. Its protein is CSANLRGGFTDTQYF.

This clonotype has only a few counts. The chain recombines TRBV20-1 with TRBJ2-5, with 8 bases lining up with TRBD2. CDR3 size: 15 residues. Per germline, CDR1 DFQATT and CDR2 SNEGSKA (reference sequence). Trimming removed 1 base from V and 2 bases from J; junction bases left unmatched: 6. The CDR3 DNA reads TGCAGTGCTAGAGCCGCGACTAGCGCACAAGAGACCCAGTACTTC. This gives the protein CSARAATSAQETQYF.

This clonotype was detected only a few times. The rearrangement joins TRBV6-1 to TRBJ1-2, with a possible D match to TRBD1 (6 bases). Trimming removed 5 bases from V and 8 bases from J, with 18 bases in between. Germline V lookup: CDR1 MNHNS, CDR2 SASEGT. The CDR3 is 14 residues long. The CDR3 reads CASSRQTGSEGYTF. The CDR3 coding sequence is TGTGCCAGCAGTCGGCAAACAGGGTCGGAGGGCTACACCTTC.

This clonotype came up many times. The chain has TRBV12-3 or TRBV12-4 and TRBJ1-5, with D possibly matching TRBD1 (6 bases). The CDR3 totals 13 residues. V dropped 3 bases and J dropped 7 bases, with 10 bases sitting between them. In nucleotides, the CDR3 is TGTGCCAGCAGTTTGGACAGCGGCCAGCCCCAGCATTTT. This codes for CASSLDSGQPQHF.

This clonotype was counted ten times or more. The chain couples TRBV7-8 to TRBJ2-1; 8 nucleotides agree with TRBD2. There are 18 residues in the CDR3. Unmatched junction bases numbered 20, after V lost 11 bases and J lost 2 bases. The germline V gene has CDR1 SGHVS and CDR2 FQNEAQ. The CDR3 nucleotides are TGTGCCTCATCCTTTATTTCGGGGGGGTTACCTACCTACAATGAGCAGTTCTTC. It specifies CASSFISGGLPTYNEQFF.

CDR3 coding DNA: TGCGCCAGCAGCTTGGGACAGGGGGTGTACGTTGGCTACACCTTC. Its protein product is CASSLGQGVYVGYTF. The chain links TRBV5-1 to TRBJ1-2; 9 bases fit TRBD1. The CDR3 covers 15 residues. The junction had 7 bases not matched to a gene; V was cut back by 0 bases and J by 7 bases. CDR1 SGHRS and CDR2 YFSETQ come from the germline V gene.

This chain links TRBV12-3 or TRBV12-4 with TRBJ1-4; D is uncertain. The V gene lost 4 bases and the J gene lost 7 bases, with 13 bases spanning the gap. This CDR3 spans 14 amino acids. The CDR3 here is CASSSAARGEKLFF. The CDR3 nucleotides are TGTGCCAGCAGTTCGGCAGCCCGAGGTGAAAAACTGTTTTTT.

The chain recombines TRBV6-2 or TRBV6-3 with TRBJ2-7; D unclear. Germline V lookup: CDR1 MNHEY, CDR2 SVGEGT. Deletions cut 2 bases from V and 2 bases from J, with 7 bases between. The CDR3 runs 13 residues. CDR3 in amino acids: CASSYETTYEQYF. The CDR3 DNA reads as TGTGCCAGCAGTTACGAGACCACCTACGAGCAGTACTTC.

The V and J genes are TRBV12-3 or TRBV12-4 and TRBJ1-6; the D is unclear. Trimming pared 7 bases from V and 9 bases from J, leaving 10 bases between. CDR3 length: 12 residues. The CDR3 protein is CASTRSGSPLHF. CDR3 DNA: TGTGCCAGCACCCGGTCGGGTTCACCCCTCCACTTT.

This chain connects TRBV20-1 to TRBJ2-3; TRBD1 might be the D (5 bases). The CDR3 extends over 14 amino acids. CDR1 is DFQATT and CDR2 is SNEGSKA in the germline V gene (reference sequence). Between the trimmed V and J ends, which lost 1 base and 7 bases, there was a span of 15 bases. The CDR3 reads CSARVIHRGYTQYF. In DNA form, the CDR3 reads TGCAGTGCTAGAGTTATACATAGGGGTTATACGCAGTATTTT.

The genes are TRBV12-3 or TRBV12-4 and TRBJ1-2; D is uncertain. V was shortened by 3 bases and J by 4 bases, with 12 bases between the two germline ends. CDR3 length: 14 amino acids. Here the CDR3 reads CASSFKRAVYGYTF. The DNA for the CDR3 is TGTGCCAGCAGTTTTAAGAGGGCAGTCTATGGCTACACCTTC.

This clonotype has a handful of counts. The chain employs TRBV20-1 and TRBJ2-1; the match to TRBD2 covers 9 bases. Trimming at V came to 6 bases and at J to 0 bases, leaving 15 bases not matched to a gene. This CDR3 has 18 residues. Germline values: CDR1 DFQATT, CDR2 SNEGSKA (reference sequence). The CDR3: CSALSRLRLADSYNEQFF. The CDR3 bases are TGCAGTGCCCTTAGCAGGCTGAGACTAGCGGACTCCTACAATGAGCAGTTCTTC.

This clonotype was detected a few times. V usage is TRBV20-1 and J usage is TRBJ1-2; no firm D call. Germline V gives CDR1 DFQATT, CDR2 SNEGSKA (reference sequence). Trimming shortened V by 0 bases and J by 8 bases, and 7 bases separated the two germline ends. CDR3 size: 11 residues. DNA of the CDR3: TGCAGTGCTAGAGAAGACGAGGGCTACACCTTC. Its protein is CSAREDEGYTF.